This T cell receptor beta chain was sequenced for a study of early stage breast cancer tumors. Study at large: The ER+/PR+/HER2- tumors included roughly eight ductal and a few lobular carcinomas.

Data came from immunoSEQ multiplex PCR; TCRdb stores just in-frame clones and leaves some out. The sample lists about 30,000 clones, under 75% occurring once. Germline-derived CDR1 and CDR2 are SGHNT and YYREEE (reference sequence). V lost 3 bases and J lost 1; bases outside the gene matches: 8. The CDR3 is 16 residues long. The rearrangement links TRBV5-4 to TRBJ2-3; 7 bases map to TRBD1. The sequence derives from a person between 50 and 60 years old with breast cancer. The sequenced sample was blood. As DNA, the CDR3 is TGTGCCAGCAGCTCACGAGGGGGCGTTGGCACAGATACGCAGTATTTT. Translation gives CASSSRGGVGTDTQYF. Drawing the rest from reference TRBV5-4 and TRBJ2-3, the complete variable domain is ETGVTQSPTHLIKTRGQQVTLRCSSQSGHNTVSWYQQALGQGPQFIFQYYREEENGRGNFPPRFSGLQFPNYSSELNVNALELDDSALYLCASSSRGGVGTDTQYFGPGTRLTVL.